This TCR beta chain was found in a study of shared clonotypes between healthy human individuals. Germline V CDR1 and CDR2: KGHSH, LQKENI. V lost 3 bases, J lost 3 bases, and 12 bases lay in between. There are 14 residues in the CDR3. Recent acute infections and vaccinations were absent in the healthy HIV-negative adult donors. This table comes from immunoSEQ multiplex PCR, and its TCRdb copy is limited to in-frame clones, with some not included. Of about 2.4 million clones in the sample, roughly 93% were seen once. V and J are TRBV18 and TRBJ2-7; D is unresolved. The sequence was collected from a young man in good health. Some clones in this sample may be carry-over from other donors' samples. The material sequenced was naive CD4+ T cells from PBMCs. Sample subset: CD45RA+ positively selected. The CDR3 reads CASSPVRFVYEQYF. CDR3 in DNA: TGTGCCAGCTCACCCGTCCGCTTTGTCTACGAGCAGTACTTC. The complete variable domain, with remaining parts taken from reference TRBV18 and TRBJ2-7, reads NAGVMQNPRHLVRRRGQEARLRCSPMKGHSHVYWYRQLPEEGLKFMVYLQKENIIDESGMPKERFSAEFPKEGPSILRIQQVVRGDSAAYFCASSPVRFVYEQYFGPGTRLTVT.